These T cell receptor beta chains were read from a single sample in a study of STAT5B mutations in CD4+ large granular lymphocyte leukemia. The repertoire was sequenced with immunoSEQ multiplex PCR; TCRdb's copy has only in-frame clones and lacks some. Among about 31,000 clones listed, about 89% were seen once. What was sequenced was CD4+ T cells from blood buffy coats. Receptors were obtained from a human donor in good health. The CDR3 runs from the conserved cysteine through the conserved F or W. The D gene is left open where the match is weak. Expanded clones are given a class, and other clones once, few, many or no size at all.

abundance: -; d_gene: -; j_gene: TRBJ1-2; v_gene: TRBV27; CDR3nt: TGTGCCAGCAGTATTCAGGGAGGCGGTGGCTACACCTTC; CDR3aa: CASSIQGGGGYTF
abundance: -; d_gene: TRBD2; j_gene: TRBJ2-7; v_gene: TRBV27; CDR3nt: TGTGCCAGCAGCTTAATCAGTTTATTATGGGAGCGGGAGGACCCCTACGAGCAGTACTTC; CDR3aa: CASSLISLLWEREDPYEQYF
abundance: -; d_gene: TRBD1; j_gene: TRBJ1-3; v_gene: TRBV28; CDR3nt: TGTGCCGGGGCAGGGGGAGGAAACACCATATATTTT; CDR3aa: CAGAGGGNTIYF
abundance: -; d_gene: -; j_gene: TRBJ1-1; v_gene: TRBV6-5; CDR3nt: TGTGCCAGCAGTTACTTGGACAGTGAAGCTTTCTTT; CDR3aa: CASSYLDSEAFF
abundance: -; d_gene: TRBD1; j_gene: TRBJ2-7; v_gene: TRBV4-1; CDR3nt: TGCGCCAGCAGCCAAGAGATGAGGACAGGTCACTACGAGCAGTACTTC; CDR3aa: CASSQEMRTGHYEQYF
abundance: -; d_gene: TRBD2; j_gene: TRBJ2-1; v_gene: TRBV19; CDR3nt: TGTGCCAGTAGTATAGGAGCGGGAGGGAGGAATGAGCAGTTCTTC; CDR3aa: CASSIGAGGRNEQFF
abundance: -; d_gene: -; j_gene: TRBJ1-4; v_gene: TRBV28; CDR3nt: TGTGCCAGCAGGACCCACGGTTGGGATGAAAAACTGTTTTTT; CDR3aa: CASRTHGWDEKLFF
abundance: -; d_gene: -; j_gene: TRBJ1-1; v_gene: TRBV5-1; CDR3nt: TGCGCCAGCAGCTTGTCACCCAACACTGAAGCTTTCTTT; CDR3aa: CASSLSPNTEAFF
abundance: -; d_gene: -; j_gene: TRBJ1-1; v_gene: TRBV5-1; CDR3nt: TGCGCCAGCACCCCGACCGGACACCCGAACACTGAAGCTTTCTTT; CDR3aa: CASTPTGHPNTEAFF
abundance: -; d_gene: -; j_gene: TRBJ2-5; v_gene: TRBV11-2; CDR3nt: TGTGCCAGCAGCTTAGGACTAGAAGAGCAGTACTTC; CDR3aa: CASSLGLEEQYF
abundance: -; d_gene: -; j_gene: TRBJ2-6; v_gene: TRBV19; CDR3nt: TGTGCCAGTAGTACCTCTGGGGCCAACGTCCTGACTTTC; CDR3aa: CASSTSGANVLTF
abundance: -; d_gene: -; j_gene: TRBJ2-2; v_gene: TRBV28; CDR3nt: TGTGCCAGTCCGGCCCCGGGGACCGGGGAGCTGTTTTTT; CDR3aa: CASPAPGTGELFF
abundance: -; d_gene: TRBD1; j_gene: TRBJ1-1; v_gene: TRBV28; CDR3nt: TGTGCCAGCAGTCCCCCGGACAGGGCAAACACTGAAGCTTTCTTT; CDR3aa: CASSPPDRANTEAFF
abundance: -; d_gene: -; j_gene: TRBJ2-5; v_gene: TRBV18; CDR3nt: TGTGCCAGCTCACCGATACTGGGAGAGACCCAGTACTTC; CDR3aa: CASSPILGETQYF
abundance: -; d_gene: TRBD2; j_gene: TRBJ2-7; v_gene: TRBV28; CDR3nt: TGTGCCAGCATCCGAACGGGACTAGCGGGATACGAGCAGTACTTC; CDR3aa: CASIRTGLAGYEQYF
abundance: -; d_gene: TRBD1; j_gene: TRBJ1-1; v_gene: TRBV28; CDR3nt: TGTGCCAGCAGTTTAAGGGGACAGACGAACACTGAAGCTTTCTTT; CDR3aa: CASSLRGQTNTEAFF
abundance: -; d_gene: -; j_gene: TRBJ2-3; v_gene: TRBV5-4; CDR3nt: TGTGCCAGCAGCTTGGATACAGATACGCAGTATTTT; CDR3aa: CASSLDTDTQYF
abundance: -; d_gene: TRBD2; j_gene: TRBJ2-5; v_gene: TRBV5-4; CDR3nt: TGTGCCAGCAGCTCAACCGGGACTAGACAAGAGACCCAGTACTTC; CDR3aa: CASSSTGTRQETQYF
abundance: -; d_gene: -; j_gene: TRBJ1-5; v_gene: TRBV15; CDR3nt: TGTGCCACCAGCAGAGCCTCAGGGGCCTTGGGAGATCAGCCCCAGCATTTT; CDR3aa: CATSRASGALGDQPQHF
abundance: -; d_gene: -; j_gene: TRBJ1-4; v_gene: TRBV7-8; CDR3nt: TGTGCCAGCAGCTACTTCCGGGGAGGGACTAATGAAAAACTGTTTTTT; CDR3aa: CASSYFRGGTNEKLFF
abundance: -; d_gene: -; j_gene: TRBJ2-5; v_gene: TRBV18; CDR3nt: TGTGCCAGCTCACCCTCGGACGGGGGGACCCAGTACTTC; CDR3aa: CASSPSDGGTQYF
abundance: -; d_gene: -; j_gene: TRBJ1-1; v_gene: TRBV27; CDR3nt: TGTGCCAGCAGTGCCTCACAGGGAAGCAGGACTGAAGCTTTCTTT; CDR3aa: CASSASQGSRTEAFF
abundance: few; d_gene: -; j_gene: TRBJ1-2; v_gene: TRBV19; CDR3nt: TGTGCCAGTAGTATCGGACAGCGCTATGGCTACACCTTC; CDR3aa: CASSIGQRYGYTF
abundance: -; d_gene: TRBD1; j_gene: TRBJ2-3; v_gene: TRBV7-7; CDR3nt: TGTGCCAGCAGCCTGGGACAGGGGGCTAAAGATACGCAGTATTTT; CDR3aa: CASSLGQGAKDTQYF
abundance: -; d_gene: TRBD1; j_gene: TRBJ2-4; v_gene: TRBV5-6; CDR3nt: TGTGCCAGCAGCTTGGGGGACAGGGTAAACATTCAGTACTTC; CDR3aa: CASSLGDRVNIQYF
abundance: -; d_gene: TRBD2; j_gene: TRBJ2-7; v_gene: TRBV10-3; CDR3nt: TGTGCCATCAAAGTAGCGGGAGTAGGCGACGAGCAGTACTTC; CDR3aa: CAIKVAGVGDEQYF
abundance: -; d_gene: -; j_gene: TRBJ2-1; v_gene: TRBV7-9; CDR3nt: TGTGCCAGCAGCCCAGGCGGAGGGACCTACAATGAGCAGTTCTTC; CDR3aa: CASSPGGGTYNEQFF
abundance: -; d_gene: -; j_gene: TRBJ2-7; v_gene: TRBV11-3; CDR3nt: TGTGCCAGCAGCTTAGCCAGGAGCTCCTACGAGCAGTACTTC; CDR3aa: CASSLARSSYEQYF
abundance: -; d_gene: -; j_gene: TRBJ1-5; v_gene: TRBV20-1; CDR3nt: TGCAGTGCTATGGGGACGGGGCCCCAGCATTTT; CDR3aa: CSAMGTGPQHF
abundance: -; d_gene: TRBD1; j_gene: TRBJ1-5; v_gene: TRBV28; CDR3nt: TGTGCCAGCAGTTTATACGTACAGGGGCGACCCAATCAGCCCCAGCATTTT; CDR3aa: CASSLYVQGRPNQPQHF
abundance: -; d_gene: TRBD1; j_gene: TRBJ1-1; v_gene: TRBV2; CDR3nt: TGTGCCAGCAGTGAAGCGCTTCCAGGGGGCGCAGGCACTGAAGCTTTCTTT; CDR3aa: CASSEALPGGAGTEAFF
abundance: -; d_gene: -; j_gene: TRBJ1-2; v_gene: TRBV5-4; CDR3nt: TGTGCCAGCAGGTTAAAGGGGAGTGGGACTAACTATGGCTACACCTTC; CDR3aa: CASRLKGSGTNYGYTF
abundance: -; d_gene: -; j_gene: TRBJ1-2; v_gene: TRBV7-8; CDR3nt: TGTGCCAGCAGCTTCGCCCACTTAGGCTATGGCTACACCTTC; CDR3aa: CASSFAHLGYGYTF
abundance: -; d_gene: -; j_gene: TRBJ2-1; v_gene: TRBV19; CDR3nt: TGTGCCAGTAGTTCCCTAAGGGACAATGAGCAGTTCTTC; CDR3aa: CASSSLRDNEQFF
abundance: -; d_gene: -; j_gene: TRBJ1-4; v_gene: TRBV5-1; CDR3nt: TGCGCCAGCAGCTTAGGCCGCAGCCCGAATGAAAAACTGTTTTTT; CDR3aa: CASSLGRSPNEKLFF
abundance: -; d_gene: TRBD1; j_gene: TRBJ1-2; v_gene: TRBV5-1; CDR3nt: TGCGCCAGCAGCTTGTCGGCAGGGGGGGACTATGGCTACACCTTC; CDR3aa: CASSLSAGGDYGYTF
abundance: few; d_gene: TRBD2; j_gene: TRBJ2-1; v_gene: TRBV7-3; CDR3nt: TGTGCCAGCAGCATCAGGGGGGGGACTAGCGGGCACAATGAGCAGTTCTTC; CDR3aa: CASSIRGGTSGHNEQFF
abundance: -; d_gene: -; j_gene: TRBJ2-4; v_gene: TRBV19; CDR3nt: TGTGCCAGTAGTCCCAGGTGGAGGGGCCAAAACATTCAGTACTTC; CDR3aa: CASSPRWRGQNIQYF
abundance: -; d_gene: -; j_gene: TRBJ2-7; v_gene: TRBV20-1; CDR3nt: TGCAGTGCTAGAGACAACTACGAGCAGTACTTC; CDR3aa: CSARDNYEQYF
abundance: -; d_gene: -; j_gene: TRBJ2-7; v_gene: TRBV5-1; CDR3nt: TGCGCCAGCAGCTCGTCGACGAGCGAGCAGTACTTC; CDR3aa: CASSSSTSEQYF
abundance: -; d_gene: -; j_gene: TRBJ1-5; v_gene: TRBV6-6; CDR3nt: TGTGCCAGCAGCGTAGGGGTCCATAGCAATCAGCCCCAGCATTTT; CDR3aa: CASSVGVHSNQPQHF
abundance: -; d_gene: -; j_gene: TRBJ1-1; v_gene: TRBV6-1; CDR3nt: TGTGCCAGCAGCACAGGGTTGAACACTGAAGCTTTCTTT; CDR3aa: CASSTGLNTEAFF
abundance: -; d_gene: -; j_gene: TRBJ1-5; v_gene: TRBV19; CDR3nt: TGTGCCAGTAGTACTGCTAATAGCAATCAGCCCCAGCATTTT; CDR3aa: CASSTANSNQPQHF
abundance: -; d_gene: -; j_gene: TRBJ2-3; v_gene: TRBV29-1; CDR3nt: TGCAGCTTCCGGGACCCCCGACGCGCAGATACGCAGTATTTT; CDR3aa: CSFRDPRRADTQYF
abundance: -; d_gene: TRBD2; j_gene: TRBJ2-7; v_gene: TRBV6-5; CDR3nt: TGTGCCAGCAGGGAGAACCGGGGGGGTCCGTACGAGCAGTACTTC; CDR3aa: CASRENRGGPYEQYF
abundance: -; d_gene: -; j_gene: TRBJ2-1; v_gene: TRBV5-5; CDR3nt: TGTGCCAGCAGCTTGGTCTCAGCTCCATGGAATGAGCAGTTCTTC; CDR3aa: CASSLVSAPWNEQFF
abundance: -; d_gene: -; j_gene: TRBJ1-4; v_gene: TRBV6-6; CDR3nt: TGTGCCAGCAGCGGGAATGAAAAACTGTTTTTT; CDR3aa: CASSGNEKLFF
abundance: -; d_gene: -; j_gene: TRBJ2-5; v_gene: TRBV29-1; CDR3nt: TGCAGCGTTTTAAATCCCGGGGGCCAAGAGACCCAGTACTTC; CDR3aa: CSVLNPGGQETQYF
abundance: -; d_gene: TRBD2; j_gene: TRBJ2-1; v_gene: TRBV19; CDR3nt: TGTGCCAGTAGTACGGGACTAGCGGGCGGTGAGCAGTTCTTC; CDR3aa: CASSTGLAGGEQFF
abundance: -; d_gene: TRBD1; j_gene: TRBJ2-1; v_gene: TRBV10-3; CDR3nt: TGTGCCATCAGTGAGTCCGGACAGGGTTCGGATGAGCAGTTCTTC; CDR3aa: CAISESGQGSDEQFF
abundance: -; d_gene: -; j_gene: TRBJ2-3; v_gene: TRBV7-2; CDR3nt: TGTGCCAGCAGCCACTTCCCCGGCAGCACAGATACGCAGTATTTT; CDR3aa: CASSHFPGSTDTQYF
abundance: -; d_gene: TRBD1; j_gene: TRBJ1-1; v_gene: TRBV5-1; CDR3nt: TGCGCCAGCAGCTTGGAGGCCAGGGGGTCTTCCACTGAAGCTTTCTTT; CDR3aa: CASSLEARGSSTEAFF
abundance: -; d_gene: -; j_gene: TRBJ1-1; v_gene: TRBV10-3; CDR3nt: TGTGCCATCAAGCCTACTCCGGGACGCCGGGCGGATGCTGAAGCTTTCTTT; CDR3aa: CAIKPTPGRRADAEAFF